The T cell receptor (beta chain) described here comes from a study of regulatory T cells in long-lasting Graves disease. Time point of the sample: persistent/refractory GD, antithyroid drugs over 5 years with positive TRAb. Extracted RNA from PBMCs served as the source of the TCR library. Arm-PCR of CDR3 regions and iRepertoire HTBI primers were used to build TCR beta libraries. One entry per CDR3 protein results from TCRdb running MiXCR on the multiplex PCR reads. The repertoire consists of 450,000 or so distinct CDR3 sequences, with 22% occurring once and the leading ten covering approximately 14%. CDR1 is SGHRS, CDR2 YFSETQ, per germline. V dropped 0 bases and J dropped 8 bases, with 13 bases sitting between them. The CDR3 sequence is 14 residues long.

The V and J genes are TRBV5-1 and TRBJ2-3, with D perhaps given as TRBD1 or TRBD2 (5 bases each). The receptor's source is a female donor with Graves disease. Sequencing was performed on peripheral blood mononuclear cells (PBMCs), taken when the disease was refractory, from a patient treated with antithyroid drugs. CDR3 nucleotide sequence: TGCGCCAGCAGCTTGGCCGGGGCTCCCTCTACGCAGTATTTT. As protein: CASSLAGAPSTQYF.